Listed here is a single TCR beta chain. This CDR3 comprises 13 residues. The germline CDR1 and CDR2 sequences are GTSNPN and SVGIG (reference sequence). V was clipped by 3 bases and J by 2 bases, with 8 bases between them. Documented time point: patch test 3, about 24 weeks after DPC sensitization. The treatment was: therapeutic diphenylcyclopropenone sensitization with weekly scalp DPC. In the original processing: Per-sample TCR counts ranged from roughly 23,224 to 750,000, median roughly 87,000. MiXCR, run by TCRdb on the RACE reads, gives a single entry per CDR3 protein. The V and J calls were determined by TCRdb, not by the authors. This table has fewer than 200,000 distinct CDR3 sequences, around 30% appearing once. This record belongs to a study of human T cells and chemical hapten exposure. Study-level background: Patients, largely female, had alopecia areata, totalis or universalis. TCR yields differed between samples (mainly from small differences in pooled library volume).

V gene TRBV30 combines with J gene TRBJ2-1; no clear D. The sequences come from whole blood, collected in connection with sensitization to the hapten diphenylcyclopropenone (DPC). This clonotype originated in a woman between 18 and 29 years old with alopecia areata. Some clones in this sample may be carry-over from other donors' samples. The DNA of the CDR3 is TGTGCCTGGAGGACACAGACCTACAATGAGCAGTTCTTC. Its protein product is CAWRTQTYNEQFF.